One and the same sample provided the 21 T cell receptor beta chains below, sequenced in a study of OX40 agonist ivuxolimab in advanced cancers. Assay used: immunoSEQ multiplex PCR; TCRdb lists only in-frame clones, some missing. The table shows 65,000 to 70,000 clones, with just over 90% occurring only once. Here the sequenced sample was CD4+ or CD8+ T cells sorted from blood, taken in a trial of the OX40 agonist ivuxolimab. The receptors here all came from an adult with an advanced solid tumor such as melanoma, head and neck, liver or kidney cancer.

This clone showed up just a few times. For the CDR3, the DNA is TGTGCCTGGTCGGACGGGAGCAATCAGCCCCAGCATTTT. Translating it yields CAWSDGSNQPQHF. The rearrangement uses TRBV30 and TRBJ1-5; D not certain. CDR1 GTSNPN and CDR2 SVGIG come from the germline V gene (reference sequence). V was shortened by 5 bases and J by 1 base, with 9 bases between the two germline ends. The CDR3 length is 13 residues. Together with reference TRBV30 and TRBJ1-5, the CDR3 gives the full variable domain: SQTIHQWPATLVQPVGSPLSLECTVEGTSNPNLYWYRQAAGRGLQLLFYSVGIGQISSEVPQNLSASRPQDRQFILSSKKLLLSDSGFYLCAWSDGSNQPQHFGDGTRLSIL.

The genes are TRBV28 and TRBJ2-7; D possibly corresponds to TRBD1 (5 bases). This CDR3 has 12 amino acids. The V gene lost 5 bases and the J gene lost 4 bases, with 9 bases spanning the gap. Germline CDR1 and CDR2: MDHEN and SYDVKM. The CDR3 DNA reads as TGTGCCAGCAGTACAGGAAAATACGAGCAGTACTTC. As protein: CASSTGKYEQYF. The complete variable domain, with remaining parts taken from reference TRBV28 and TRBJ2-7, reads DVKVTQSSRYLVKRTGEKVFLECVQDMDHENMFWYRQDPGLGLRLIYFSYDVKMKEKGDIPEGYSVSREKKERFSLILESASTNQTSMYLCASSTGKYEQYFGPGTRLTVT.

This sequence joins TRBV29-1 and TRBJ2-2; D may be TRBD2 (5 bases). The germline V gene encodes CDR1 SQVTM and CDR2 ANQGSEA. With 4 bases removed from V and 8 bases from J, the gap between germline ends came to 20 bases. This CDR3 comprises 15 residues. CDR3: CSVAPSLPTGGELFF. Written as DNA, the CDR3 is TGCAGCGTTGCTCCCAGCCTTCCTACGGGAGGGGAGCTGTTTTTT.

The count of this clone is one. The chain links TRBV5-1 to TRBJ2-2, with 10 bases matching TRBD2. After removal of 4 bases from V and 0 bases from J, the junction contained 6 bases not matched to a gene. CDR1 is SGHRS, CDR2 YFSETQ, per germline. The CDR3 spans 17 residues. CDR3 nucleotide sequence: TGCGCCAGCAGCCGGACTAGCGGAGCTACGAACACCGGGGAGCTGTTTTTT. Amino acid sequence: CASSRTSGATNTGELFF. The variable domain in full, with the rest retrieved from reference TRBV5-1 and TRBJ2-2, is KAGVTQTPRYLIKTRGQQVTLSCSPISGHRSVSWYQQTPGQGLQFLFEYFSETQRNKGNFPGRFSGRQFSNSRSEMNVSTLELGDSALYLCASSRTSGATNTGELFFGEGSRLTVL.

This clone was seen only a few times. The rearrangement joins TRBV20-1 to TRBJ1-5; D is perhaps TRBD1 (5 bases). The length of the CDR3 is 11 residues. V lost 0 bases to trimming and J lost 13 bases, with 10 bases between them. From germline, CDR1 is DFQATT and CDR2 SNEGSKA (reference sequence). Here the CDR3 reads CSARESGHQHF. CDR3 coding DNA: TGCAGTGCTAGAGAGTCTGGACATCAGCATTTT.

This clone has only a few counts. The chain uses TRBV5-1 and TRBJ1-2, with 7 bases identical to TRBD1. This CDR3 comprises 13 residues. Germline assignment: CDR1 SGHRS and CDR2 YFSETQ. J gave up 3 bases and V 4 bases, and 3 bases lay outside the gene matches. CDR3 sequence (DNA): TGCGCCAGCAGCGTGGGACAGTACTATGGCTACACCTTC. Translating gives CASSVGQYYGYTF.

This chain links TRBV15 with TRBJ1-4, with 7 nucleotides matching TRBD1. Germline CDR1 and CDR2: LNHNV and YYDKDF (reference sequence). This CDR3 is 16 amino acids long. J gave up 3 bases and V 0 bases, and 4 bases lay outside the gene matches. The CDR3 protein is CATSRDKGTANEKLFF. The CDR3 nucleotides are TGTGCCACCAGCAGAGATAAAGGGACAGCTAATGAAAAACTGTTTTTT.

The chain employs TRBV5-1 and TRBJ2-2; D perhaps matches TRBD2 (6 bases). Trimming removed 1 base from V and 3 bases from J, with 16 bases in between. The CDR3 loop spans 17 amino acids. In germline, CDR1 is SGHRS, CDR2 YFSETQ. In nucleotides, the CDR3 is TGCGCCAGCAGCTTGAGGAGAGCGGGCGGATACACCGGGGAGCTGTTTTTT. Translation gives CASSLRRAGGYTGELFF.

The chain carries TRBV27 and TRBJ2-1, with 10 positions matching TRBD2. Trimming removed 5 bases from V and 6 bases from J; junction bases left unmatched: 4. The CDR3 is 14 amino acids. Germline lookup yields CDR1 MNHEY and CDR2 SMNVEV (reference sequence). CDR3: CASSLGTSANEQFF. CDR3 nucleotide sequence: TGTGCCAGCAGTCTTGGGACTAGCGCCAATGAGCAGTTCTTC.

This rearrangement joins TRBV28 to TRBJ2-2, with D possibly TRBD2 on 6 matching bases. The CDR3 is made up of 14 amino acids. V was cut by 7 bases and J by 7 bases, with 16 bases left in between. Germline V lookup: CDR1 MDHEN, CDR2 SYDVKM. The CDR3 loop is CASTPGGGRGELFF. DNA for the CDR3: TGTGCCAGCACCCCCGGCGGAGGGCGCGGGGAGCTGTTTTTT.

The chain employs TRBV11-2 and TRBJ1-1; 10 bases agree with TRBD1. The V gene's germline CDR1 is SGHAT and CDR2 FQNNGV. Trimming cost V 3 bases and J 10 bases; bases outside gene matches: 11. The CDR3 spans 15 residues. The CDR3: CASSFQTGGAYRAFF. The CDR3 nucleotides read TGTGCCAGCAGCTTCCAGACAGGGGGCGCGTATCGAGCTTTCTTT.

The chain joins TRBV7-3 to TRBJ1-2, with a weak D call TRBD1 (6 bases). V was clipped by 3 bases and J by 4 bases, with 9 bases between them. Germline V CDR1 and CDR2: SGHTA, FQGTGA. The CDR3 totals 13 residues. CDR3 sequence: CASSFGQSYGYTF. CDR3 DNA: TGTGCCAGCAGCTTTGGACAGTCCTATGGCTACACCTTC. The whole variable domain, filled in from reference TRBV7-3 and TRBJ1-2, reads GAGVSQTPSNKVTEKGKYVELRCDPISGHTALYWYRQSLGQGPEFLIYFQGTGAADDSGLPNDRFFAVRPEGSVSTLKIQRTERGDSAVYLCASSFGQSYGYTFGSGTRLTVV.

The chain has TRBV28 and TRBJ1-6, with D possibly TRBD1 on 5 matching bases. Germline V gives CDR1 MDHEN, CDR2 SYDVKM. Trimming removed 1 base from V and 8 bases from J, with 15 bases in between. This CDR3 contains 16 residues. CDR3: CASSLSTGGLDSPLHF. The CDR3 DNA reads as TGTGCCAGCAGTTTATCAACGGGGGGACTGGATTCACCCCTCCACTTT.

The chain carries TRBV18 and TRBJ2-7, with 12 bases aligning to TRBD2. Germline V gene data show CDR1 as KGHSH and CDR2 as LQKENI. This CDR3 spans 16 amino acids. Trimming removed 5 bases from V and 4 bases from J; junction bases left unmatched: 9. The CDR3 DNA sequence: TGTGCCAGCTCATCCGACCTAGCGGGAGGGCCATACGAGCAGTACTTC. This sequence encodes CASSSDLAGGPYEQYF. The full variable domain, rest sourced from reference TRBV18 and TRBJ2-7, is NAGVMQNPRHLVRRRGQEARLRCSPMKGHSHVYWYRQLPEEGLKFMVYLQKENIIDESGMPKERFSAEFPKEGPSILRIQQVVRGDSAAYFCASSSDLAGGPYEQYFGPGTRLTVT.

This chain uses TRBV27 with TRBJ2-3; 14 bases are a match to TRBD2. The CDR3 extends over 19 amino acids. CDR1 MNHEY and CDR2 SMNVEV come from the germline V gene (reference sequence). V shed 5 bases and J 4 bases; nucleotides not matched to a gene: 14. The CDR3 nucleotides are TGTGCCAGCAGTGCCTACGGCCTCGGGACTAGCGGGAGTGCAGATACGCAGTATTTT. This sequence encodes CASSAYGLGTSGSADTQYF.

The J gene is TRBJ2-7, the V gene TRBV28, with TRBD2 matching over 10 bases. CDR1 is MDHEN, CDR2 SYDVKM, per germline. V lost 5 bases to trimming and J lost 0 bases; unmatched junction nucleotides: 7. The CDR3 has 16 amino acids. The CDR3 DNA follows: TGTGCCAGCAGTCCCCAGACTAGCGGGCCCTCCTACGAGCAGTACTTC. Amino acid sequence: CASSPQTSGPSYEQYF.

This chain joins TRBV14 and TRBJ1-1, with 7 nucleotides matching TRBD1. The CDR3 loop spans 13 amino acids. The ends lost 2 bases at V and 5 bases at J; junction bases unmatched: 2. CDR1 is SGHDN, CDR2 FVKESK, per germline. In DNA form, the CDR3 reads TGTGCCAGCAGCCAAAACAGGGGAACTGAAGCTTTCTTT. Amino acids: CASSQNRGTEAFF.

The chain is built from TRBV18 and TRBJ2-7; D is undetermined. Germline V gives CDR1 KGHSH, CDR2 LQKENI. CDR3 size: 15 residues. With 0 bases removed from V and 0 bases from J, the gap between germline ends came to 9 bases. This chain's CDR3 is CASSPPDGSSYEQYF. Written as DNA, the CDR3 is TGTGCCAGCTCACCACCTGACGGTAGCTCCTACGAGCAGTACTTC.

The chain employs TRBV7-9 and TRBJ2-6; no clear D gene. The V end was cut by 1 base, the J end by 2 bases, with 6 bases between. Germline assignment: CDR1 SEHNR and CDR2 FQNEAQ (reference sequence). The CDR3 extends over 15 amino acids. The CDR3 DNA reads as TGTGCCAGCAGCTTAGTTCAGGCTGGGGCCAACGTCCTGACTTTC. Its protein product is CASSLVQAGANVLTF.

The V gene is TRBV12-5, the J gene TRBJ2-1; 13 nucleotides match TRBD2. The CDR3 spans 16 residues. Germline loops: CDR1 LGHNT, CDR2 FRNRAP. V trimming: 6 bases; J trimming: 5 bases; junction bases outside the gene matches: 7. CDR3 loop: CASGSTSGRGNNEQFF. The DNA of the CDR3 is TGTGCTAGTGGCTCCACTAGCGGGAGGGGAAACAATGAGCAGTTCTTC. Using reference TRBV12-5 and TRBJ2-1 for the parts outside the CDR3, the full variable domain is DARVTQTPRHKVTEMGQEVTMRCQPILGHNTVFWYRQTMMQGLELLAYFRNRAPLDDSGMPKDRFSAEMPDATLATLKIQPSEPRDSAVYFCASGSTSGRGNNEQFFGPGTRLTVL.

Comments on this clone: Other DNA sequences of this sample code for an identical CDR3. This rearrangement joins TRBV5-1 to TRBJ2-2; D is ambiguous. V was trimmed by 0 bases and J by 0 bases, leaving 9 bases between them. The CDR3 runs 16 residues. Germline-derived CDR1 and CDR2 are SGHRS and YFSETQ. This CDR3 is CASSLALAANTGELFF. In DNA, the CDR3 is TGCGCCAGCAGCTTGGCCTTGGCAGCGAACACCGGGGAGCTGTTTTTT. The variable domain in full, completed from reference TRBV5-1 and TRBJ2-2, reads KAGVTQTPRYLIKTRGQQVTLSCSPISGHRSVSWYQQTPGQGLQFLFEYFSETQRNKGNFPGRFSGRQFSNSRSEMNVSTLELGDSALYLCASSLALAANTGELFFGEGSRLTVL.